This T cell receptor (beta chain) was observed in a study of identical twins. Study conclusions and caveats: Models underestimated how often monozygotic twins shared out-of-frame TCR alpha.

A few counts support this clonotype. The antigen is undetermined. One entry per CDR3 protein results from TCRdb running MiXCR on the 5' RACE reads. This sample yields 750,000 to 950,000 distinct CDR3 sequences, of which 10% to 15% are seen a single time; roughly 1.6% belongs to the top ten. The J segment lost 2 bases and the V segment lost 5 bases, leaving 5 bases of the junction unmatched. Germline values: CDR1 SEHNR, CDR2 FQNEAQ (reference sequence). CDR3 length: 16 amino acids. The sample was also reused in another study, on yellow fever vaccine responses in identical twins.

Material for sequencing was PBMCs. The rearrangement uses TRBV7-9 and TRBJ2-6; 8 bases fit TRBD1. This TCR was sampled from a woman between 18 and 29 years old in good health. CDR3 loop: CASSPVQGAGANVLTF. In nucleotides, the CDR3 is TGTGCCAGCAGCCCAGTACAGGGGGCTGGGGCCAACGTCCTGACTTTC.